This entry lists 9 T cell receptor beta chains sequenced from one sample in a study of lymphopenia after photon versus proton radiotherapy (dated by TCRdb to between 2019 and 2020). The library was built by means of the immunoSEQ multiplex PCR assay. TCRdb holds this immuneACCESS table with in-frame rearrangements only. Some clones are missing; in checked studies, unresolved V genes explain under half, and the rest has no known cause. Within this sample are just over 40,000 clones, with just over 85% of them counted one time only. The biggest ten clones account for about a tenth of the sample. This material consisted of peripheral blood, taken from a patient treated with proton-based radiotherapy. These receptors all stem from a woman in her 70s with pancreatic cancer. Some clones in this sample may be carry-over from other donors' samples.

This chain connects TRBV28 to TRBJ2-1; 7 positions agree with TRBD2. The CDR3 is 16 residues long. The ends lost 7 bases at V and 5 bases at J; junction bases unmatched: 14. Germline CDR1 MDHEN, CDR2 SYDVKM. The CDR3 DNA follows: TGTGCCAGCATCCCTATAGGGCTAGCGGAAAACAATGAGCAGTTCTTC. It specifies CASIPIGLAENNEQFF.

This clone is a singleton in its sample. J is TRBJ1-2 and V is TRBV19; D uncertain. The V gene's germline CDR1 is LNHDA and CDR2 SQIVND (reference sequence). V lost 1 base and J 7 bases, leaving 4 bases between the germline ends. CDR3 length: 11 amino acids. CDR3 bases: TGTGCCAGTAGTATAGGAGTTGGCTACACCTTC. This sequence encodes CASSIGVGYTF.

V and J are TRBV6-5 and TRBJ2-5; 9 nucleotides match TRBD2. After removal of 6 bases from V and 3 bases from J, the junction contained 8 bases not matched to a gene. The V gene's germline CDR1 is MNHEY and CDR2 SVGAGI. The CDR3 runs to 15 residues. CDR3 DNA sequence: TGTGCCAGCAGAGTTGTAGCGGGAGTAGAAGAGACCCAGTACTTC. It translates to CASRVVAGVEETQYF.

The chain employs TRBV20-1 and TRBJ2-1; no clear D. Germline V gene sequence: CDR1 DFQATT, CDR2 SNEGSKA (reference sequence). CDR3 length: 11 residues. V gave up 3 bases and J gave up 4 bases, with 4 bases separating them. The CDR3 protein is CSASPYNEQFF. In nucleotides, the CDR3 is TGCAGTGCTAGCCCGTACAATGAGCAGTTCTTC.

This sequence joins TRBV2 and TRBJ2-5; TRBD1 or TRBD2 may be the D gene (6 bases each). CDR3 length: 11 residues. Looked up from germline, CDR1 is SNHLY and CDR2 is FYNNEI. With 6 bases removed from V and 5 bases from J, the gap between germline ends came to 7 bases. This chain's CDR3 is CASRGGETQYF. CDR3 DNA sequence: TGTGCCAGCAGAGGGGGGGAGACCCAGTACTTC.

The chain carries TRBV2 and TRBJ1-5, with TRBD1 matching over 8 bases. CDR1 and CDR2 (germline): SNHLY, FYNNEI. J lost 6 bases, V lost 5 bases, and 12 bases had no gene match. This CDR3 has 16 residues. CDR3 amino acids: CASSPRQGPGGQPQHF. In DNA form, the CDR3 reads TGTGCCAGCAGTCCTCGACAGGGGCCGGGGGGTCAGCCCCAGCATTTT.

The chain has TRBV29-1 and TRBJ1-2; the D gene is possibly TRBD1 (5 bases). The germline gives CDR1 SQVTM, CDR2 ANQGSEA. This CDR3 region has 13 residues. V lost 0 bases to trimming and J lost 8 bases, with 13 bases between them. CDR3: CSVEDSDGGGYTF. The DNA of the CDR3 is TGCAGCGTTGAAGACTCGGACGGGGGGGGCTACACCTTC.

J is TRBJ2-5 and V is TRBV28; TRBD2 matches at 8 bases. The J segment lost 4 bases and the V segment lost 2 bases, leaving 9 bases of the junction unmatched. Germline V lookup: CDR1 MDHEN, CDR2 SYDVKM. The CDR3 spans 16 residues. The CDR3 sequence is CASSLRGGRIGETQYF. The CDR3 nucleotides read TGTGCCAGCAGTTTACGCGGCGGGAGGATAGGAGAGACCCAGTACTTC.

The rearrangement uses TRBV29-1 and TRBJ1-3; D may be TRBD1 (6 bases). The CDR3 loop spans 13 amino acids. CDR1 SQVTM and CDR2 ANQGSEA come from the germline V gene. Trimming pared 6 bases from V and 1 base from J, leaving 10 bases between. In nucleotides, the CDR3 is TGCAGCGTGAGGGGGGGGTCTGGAAACACCATATATTTT. It encodes CSVRGGSGNTIYF.